Presented here are 22 T cell receptor beta chains from one specimen sequenced in a study of human T cells and chemical hapten exposure. TCRdb passed the RACE reads through MiXCR, listing each CDR3 protein once. The sample carries more than 100,000 distinct CDR3 sequences, roughly an eighth recorded once. The time point: patch test 1, 2 weeks after DPC sensitization. Treatment reported: therapeutic diphenylcyclopropenone sensitization with weekly scalp DPC. This material consisted of whole blood, taken in connection with sensitization to the hapten diphenylcyclopropenone (DPC). These receptors all stem from a man in his late teens or twenties with alopecia areata. Some clones in this sample may be carry-over from other donors' samples.

There are a few counts of this clonotype. V and J are TRBV27 and TRBJ2-5; D is unclear. V was clipped by 6 bases and J by 5 bases, with 19 bases between them. The CDR3 totals 15 residues. Germline V gives CDR1 MNHEY, CDR2 SMNVEV (reference sequence). CDR3 coding DNA: TGTGCCAGCAGCCCCAACCGTGGAGCTGGGGAGACCCAGTACTTC. It yields the protein CASSPNRGAGETQYF.

This clonotype has at least ten counts. This chain links TRBV28 with TRBJ2-3; TRBD1 might be the D (6 bases). V lost 5 bases, J lost 2 bases, and 14 bases lay in between. Looked up from germline, CDR1 is MDHEN and CDR2 is SYDVKM. The CDR3 is 15 amino acids. The CDR3 bases are TGTGCCAGCAGTCCTAGGACAGCGATCACAGATACGCAGTATTTT. Amino acids: CASSPRTAITDTQYF. The whole variable domain, remainder taken from reference TRBV28 and TRBJ2-3, is DVKVTQSSRYLVKRTGEKVFLECVQDMDHENMFWYRQDPGLGLRLIYFSYDVKMKEKGDIPEGYSVSREKKERFSLILESASTNQTSMYLCASSPRTAITDTQYFGPGTRLTVL.

The table lists this clonotype with many counts. This chain uses TRBV27 with TRBJ1-4; tentative D call: TRBD1 (5 bases). Deletions cut 2 bases from V and 4 bases from J, with 17 bases between. The CDR3 covers 17 residues. The germline gives CDR1 MNHEY, CDR2 SMNVEV (reference sequence). DNA for the CDR3: TGTGCCAGCAGTTTAAGGTGGCAGGGTGCAGATAATGAAAAACTGTTTTTT. Its translation: CASSLRWQGADNEKLFF.

This clonotype was seen repeatedly, ten times or more. The chain recombines TRBV3-1 with TRBJ1-6; unclear D gene. This CDR3 has 18 residues. Per the germline V gene, CDR1 is LGHDT and CDR2 is YNNKEL (reference sequence). Trimming stripped 4 bases from V and 1 base from J, with 17 bases between. CDR3 nucleotide sequence: TGTGCCAGCAGCCGAACCCCTCCGGGGTCTTCCTATAATTCACCCCTCCACTTT. This codes for CASSRTPPGSSYNSPLHF.

This clonotype has just a few counts. The rearrangement links TRBV29-1 to TRBJ1-1; a weak D match, TRBD1 (5 bases). V was pared by 1 base and J by 1 base, with 10 bases between. Per germline, CDR1 SQVTM and CDR2 ANQGSEA. CDR3 length: 14 residues. The CDR3 region is CSVEGGPENTEAFF. CDR3 DNA: TGCAGCGTTGAAGGGGGCCCGGAGAACACTGAAGCTTTCTTT.

V gene TRBV7-2 combines with J gene TRBJ2-2; D ambiguous. In germline, CDR1 is SGHTA, CDR2 FQGNSA. The V end lost 6 bases, the J end lost 3 bases, and 14 bases lay between the germline ends. The CDR3 runs to 15 residues. CDR3 DNA sequence: TGTGCCAGCAGAATGGTCCTGGGATACACCGGGGAGCTGTTTTTT. This gives the protein CASRMVLGYTGELFF.

This chain connects TRBV5-1 to TRBJ2-4; TRBD1 matches 9 bases. CDR1 and CDR2 (germline): SGHRS, YFSETQ. The CDR3 totals 14 residues. V was clipped by 3 bases and J by 5 bases; unmatched bases: 3. This chain's CDR3 is CASSYRTGENIQYF. The CDR3 coding sequence is TGCGCCAGCAGCTATCGGACAGGGGAAAACATTCAGTACTTC.

The V and J genes are TRBV3-1 and TRBJ2-7, with 12 bases lining up with TRBD2. This CDR3 contains 16 residues. CDR1 is LGHDT and CDR2 is YNNKEL in the germline V gene (reference sequence). V was pared by 3 bases and J by 7 bases, with 10 bases of the junction left unmatched. As DNA, the CDR3 is TGTGCCAGCAGCCAGACTAGCGGGGGCCCTCAGGTGGAGCAGTACTTC. It is translated as CASSQTSGGPQVEQYF.

This clonotype appeared a few times. The chain combines TRBV7-2 with TRBJ1-3, with D uncertain. This CDR3 is 14 amino acids long. Deletions cut 5 bases from V and 0 bases from J, with 8 bases between. Looked up from germline, CDR1 is SGHTA and CDR2 is FQGNSA. The CDR3 nucleotides are TGTGCCAGCAGCAAGGACGGCTCTGGAAACACCATATATTTT. Its translation: CASSKDGSGNTIYF.

The chain is built from TRBV20-1 and TRBJ2-7, with TRBD2 identical over 10 bases. CDR1 and CDR2 (germline): DFQATT, SNEGSKA (reference sequence). This CDR3 comprises 15 residues. The trim removed 4 bases at V and 13 bases at J, leaving 19 bases unmatched. CDR3 amino acids: CSATLRLAGGLRTYF. The CDR3 nucleotides are TGCAGTGCTACCCTGCGGTTAGCGGGGGGACTTCGCACTTACTTC.

This clonotype was seen only a few times. V usage is TRBV12-3 or TRBV12-4 and J usage is TRBJ2-1; 10 bases are a match to TRBD2. The CDR3 spans 16 residues. The V and J ends lost 3 bases and 7 bases, in that order; junction bases with no gene match: 9. DNA for the CDR3: TGTGCCAGCAGTTTCACTAGCGGGGACGGGGGGAATGAGCAGTTCTTC. Protein product: CASSFTSGDGGNEQFF.

This clonotype has only a few counts. The J gene is TRBJ1-4, the V gene TRBV7-9; 7 positions agree with TRBD1. Germline V gene data show CDR1 as SEHNR and CDR2 as FQNEAQ (reference sequence). This CDR3 region has 14 residues. Trimming removed 7 bases from V and 3 bases from J; junction bases left unmatched: 5. Written as DNA, the CDR3 is TGTGCCAGCAAACAGGGGCCCTCTAATGAAAAACTGTTTTTT. Encoded protein: CASKQGPSNEKLFF.

This clonotype showed up just a few times. The J gene is TRBJ1-5, the V gene TRBV20-1; unclear D gene. There are 11 residues in the CDR3. V was clipped by 5 bases and J by 2 bases, with 4 bases between them. CDR1 is DFQATT and CDR2 is SNEGSKA in the germline V gene (reference sequence). CDR3 sequence: CSASGNQPQHF. The CDR3 DNA reads TGCAGTGCTTCAGGCAATCAGCCCCAGCATTTT.

V and J are TRBV4-3 and TRBJ2-5; 11 positions match TRBD2. The germline gives CDR1 LGHNA, CDR2 YSLEER. The CDR3 runs to 15 residues. The junction had 2 bases not matched to a gene; V was cut back by 4 bases and J by 1 base. CDR3 nucleotide sequence: TGCGCCAGCAGCCCGACTAGCGGGGTCCAAGAGACCCAGTACTTC. Amino acid sequence: CASSPTSGVQETQYF.

This clonotype was observed a few times. The chain employs TRBV6-6 and TRBJ1-6; 7 bases match TRBD1. This CDR3 has 14 residues. V lost 0 bases, J lost 7 bases, and 0 bases stayed unmatched. Germline-derived CDR1 and CDR2 are MNHNY and SVGAGI (reference sequence). CDR3 residues: CASSYSTGNSPLHF. In nucleotides, the CDR3 is TGTGCCAGCAGTTACTCGACAGGGAATTCACCCCTCCACTTT.

This chain uses TRBV2 with TRBJ2-5; D is unclear. Between the trimmed V and J ends, which lost 1 base and 4 bases, there was a span of 13 bases. The CDR3 has 15 residues. Germline lookup yields CDR1 SNHLY and CDR2 FYNNEI. The CDR3 loop is CASSEDGSKGETQYF. CDR3 nucleotides: TGTGCCAGCAGTGAAGACGGATCCAAGGGAGAGACCCAGTACTTC. Based on the CDR3 plus reference TRBV2 and TRBJ2-5, the full variable domain is EPEVTQTPSHQVTQMGQEVILRCVPISNHLYFYWYRQILGQKVEFLVSFYNNEISEKSEIFDDQFSVERPDGSNFTLKIRSTKLEDSAMYFCASSEDGSKGETQYFGPGTRLLVL.

This clonotype was found a few times. The rearrangement links TRBV4-3 to TRBJ2-5; D is possibly TRBD2 (7 bases). V was trimmed by 1 base and J by 5 bases, leaving 17 bases between them. The CDR3 contains 16 residues. Germline lookup yields CDR1 LGHNA and CDR2 YSLEER. In DNA form, the CDR3 reads TGCGCCAGCAGCCAAGGGGGATCGGGGGGCATTGAGACCCAGTACTTC. It codes for CASSQGGSGGIETQYF.

The chain couples TRBV12-3 or TRBV12-4 to TRBJ1-4, with 8 nucleotides matching TRBD1. The CDR3 totals 15 residues. Trimming at V came to 6 bases and at J to 8 bases, leaving 11 bases not matched to a gene. CDR3 loop: CASSLRDRLFEKLFF. The CDR3 region has the DNA TGTGCCAGCAGCCTCCGGGACAGGCTCTTCGAAAAACTGTTTTTT.

This clonotype was counted only a few times. The V and J genes are TRBV11-2 and TRBJ2-7; D possibly matches TRBD1 or TRBD2 (5 bases each). CDR1 and CDR2 from the germline V gene are SGHAT and FQNNGV. Trimming left V 4 bases short and J 5 bases short, with 24 bases between. The CDR3 loop spans 17 amino acids. CDR3 amino acids: CASSSTGRGPRPHEQYF. The CDR3 bases are TGTGCCAGCAGCTCGACCGGCCGGGGCCCGCGGCCCCACGAGCAGTACTTC.

This clonotype was counted at least ten times. The chain has TRBV7-6 and TRBJ1-2; 8 bases align to TRBD1. Germline lookup yields CDR1 SGHVS and CDR2 FNYEAQ. V lost 0 bases to trimming and J lost 3 bases; unmatched junction nucleotides: 3. The CDR3 contains 15 residues. CDR3 residues: CASSLAGTGYYGYTF. The CDR3 DNA is TGTGCCAGCAGCTTAGCGGGGACAGGTTACTATGGCTACACCTTC.

This clonotype has just a few counts. The chain carries TRBV5-4 and TRBJ1-1; D is unclear. CDR1 SGHNT and CDR2 YYREEE come from the germline V gene (reference sequence). The CDR3 runs 12 residues. V lost 0 bases, J lost 7 bases, and 7 bases lay in between. The CDR3 here is CASSLDPGEAFF. The CDR3 nucleotides read TGTGCCAGCAGCTTGGACCCTGGTGAAGCTTTCTTT.

This clonotype was seen many times. The V call is TRBV7-3, the J call TRBJ1-5; D is unclear. Between the trimmed V and J ends, which lost 6 bases and 1 base, there was a span of 7 bases. Germline V CDR1 and CDR2: SGHTA, FQGTGA. The CDR3 contains 13 residues. The CDR3 region has the DNA TGTGCCAGCAGTCCTTGGAGCAATCAGCCCCAGCATTTT. This translates into CASSPWSNQPQHF.